The 9 T cell receptor beta chains below all came from one sample that was sequenced in a study of early T cells in non-severe SARS-CoV-2 infection. TCRdb fed the 5' RACE reads into MiXCR, producing one record per CDR3 protein. This table has under 45,000 distinct CDR3 sequences, about 5.3% appearing once. The sample consisted of whole blood, taken at baseline. The receptors here all came from an adult who was a healthcare worker with PCR-confirmed SARS-CoV-2 infection or an uninfected control (not recorded which).

The chain links TRBV5-4 to TRBJ2-2; 8 nucleotides agree with TRBD2. V shed 4 bases, J shed 6 bases, and the junction held 11 bases outside the gene matches. This CDR3 has 16 residues. Germline V lookup: CDR1 SGHNT, CDR2 YYREEE (reference sequence). In nucleotides, the CDR3 is TGTGCCAGCAGCCACGGACTAGCCCCTAACGCCGGGGAGCTGTTTTTT. As protein: CASSHGLAPNAGELFF.

This clonotype was observed many times. The chain uses TRBV6-5 and TRBJ1-1; 12 positions match TRBD1. CDR3 length equals 15 residues. V lost 4 bases, J lost 11 bases, and 11 bases stayed unmatched. Germline values: CDR1 MNHEY, CDR2 SVGAGI. This chain's CDR3 is CASSWFVGQGAVAFF. CDR3 sequence (DNA): TGTGCCAGCAGTTGGTTCGTGGGACAGGGGGCGGTGGCTTTCTTT.

The table lists this clonotype with many counts. The chain employs TRBV6-5 and TRBJ1-1; weak D call: TRBD1 (6 bases). This CDR3 is 14 amino acids long. The germline V gene encodes CDR1 MNHEY and CDR2 SVGAGI. Trimming removed 2 bases from V and 5 bases from J, with 12 bases in between. In DNA form, the CDR3 reads TGTGCCAGCAGTTACGGCTCAGGGGTGACTGAAGCTTTCTTT. This codes for CASSYGSGVTEAFF.

The table lists this clonotype with many counts. The chain recombines TRBV30 with TRBJ2-1; D may be TRBD1 (6 bases). The CDR3 is made up of 12 amino acids. Trimming took 2 bases from V and 9 from J, leaving 11 bases between them. From germline, CDR1 is GTSNPN and CDR2 SVGIG (reference sequence). DNA for the CDR3: TGTGCCTGGAGTTGGACAGTCGGTGAGCAGTTCTTC. This codes for CAWSWTVGEQFF.

This clonotype has at least ten counts. This chain joins TRBV19 and TRBJ1-2; TRBD1 matches 7 bases. The CDR3 length is 15 residues. Germline trimming cut 0 bases from V and 3 bases from J; bases unmatched to any gene: 4. CDR1 LNHDA and CDR2 SQIVND come from the germline V gene (reference sequence). The CDR3 DNA follows: TGTGCCAGTAGTATAGATGGGACAGCCTACTATGGCTACACCTTC. It yields the protein CASSIDGTAYYGYTF.

This clonotype was seen a handful of times. This chain links TRBV10-3 with TRBJ2-3; D unclear. The germline CDR1 and CDR2 sequences are ENHRY and SYGVKD. Trimming left V 4 bases short and J 0 bases short, with 11 bases between. This CDR3 is built from 15 residues. The CDR3 protein is CAISVGEASTDTQYF. The CDR3 region has the DNA TGTGCCATCAGTGTAGGCGAAGCTAGCACAGATACGCAGTATTTT.

This clonotype came up many times. The chain links TRBV6-5 to TRBJ2-5, with 12 bases lining up with TRBD2. V gave up 6 bases and J gave up 5 bases; unmatched junction bases: 10. Germline CDR1 and CDR2: MNHEY and SVGAGI. The CDR3 has 16 residues. Written as DNA, the CDR3 is TGTGCCAGCAGCAAAAGACTAGCGGGAGTCCGGGAGACCCAGTACTTC. Its protein product is CASSKRLAGVRETQYF.

This clonotype came up many times. This chain links TRBV4-1 with TRBJ2-3; no clear D. The CDR3 is made up of 14 amino acids. Trimming removed 0 bases at V and 1 base at J, with 5 bases between. Germline loops: CDR1 MGHRA, CDR2 YSYEKL. CDR3 bases: TGCGCCAGCAGCCAAGATGTCGGCACAGATACGCAGTATTTT. This encodes CASSQDVGTDTQYF.

The sample holds a few counts of this clonotype. This chain uses TRBV4-1 with TRBJ2-1; D not certain. V was cut by 2 bases and J by 8 bases, with 4 bases left in between. This CDR3 contains 11 residues. From germline, CDR1 is MGHRA and CDR2 YSYEKL. CDR3 bases: TGCGCCAGCAGCCAAATGGATGAGCAGTTCTTC. It encodes CASSQMDEQFF.